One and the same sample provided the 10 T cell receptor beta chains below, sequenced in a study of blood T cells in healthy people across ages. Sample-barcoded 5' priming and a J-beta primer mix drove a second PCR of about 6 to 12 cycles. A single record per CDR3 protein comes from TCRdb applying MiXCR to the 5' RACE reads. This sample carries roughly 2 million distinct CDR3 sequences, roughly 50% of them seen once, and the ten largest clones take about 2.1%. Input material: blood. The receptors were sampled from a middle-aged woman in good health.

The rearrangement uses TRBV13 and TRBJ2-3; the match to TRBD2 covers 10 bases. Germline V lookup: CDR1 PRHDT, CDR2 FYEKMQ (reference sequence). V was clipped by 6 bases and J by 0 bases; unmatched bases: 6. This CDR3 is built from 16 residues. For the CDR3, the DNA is TGTGCCAGCAGTAGGACTAGCGGCATAAGCACAGATACGCAGTATTTT. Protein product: CASSRTSGISTDTQYF.

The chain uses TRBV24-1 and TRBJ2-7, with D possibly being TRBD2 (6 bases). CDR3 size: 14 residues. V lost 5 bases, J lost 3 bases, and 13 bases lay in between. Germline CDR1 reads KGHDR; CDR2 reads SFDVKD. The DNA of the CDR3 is TGTGCCACCAGTGCCGGAGGGGAAGGCTACGAGCAGTACTTC. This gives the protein CATSAGGEGYEQYF.

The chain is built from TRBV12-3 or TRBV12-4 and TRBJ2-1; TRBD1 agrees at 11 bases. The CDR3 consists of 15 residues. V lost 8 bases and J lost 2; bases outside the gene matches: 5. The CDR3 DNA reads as TGTGCCAGCTATGGGACAGGGGGGCCCTACAATGAGCAGTTCTTC. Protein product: CASYGTGGPYNEQFF.

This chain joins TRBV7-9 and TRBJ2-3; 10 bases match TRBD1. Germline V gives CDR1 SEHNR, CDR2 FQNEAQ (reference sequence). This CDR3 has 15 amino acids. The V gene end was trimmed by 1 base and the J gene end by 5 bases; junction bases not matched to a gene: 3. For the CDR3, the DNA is TGTGCCAGCAGCTTAGGGGACAGGGGCGGAGATACGCAGTATTTT. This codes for CASSLGDRGGDTQYF.

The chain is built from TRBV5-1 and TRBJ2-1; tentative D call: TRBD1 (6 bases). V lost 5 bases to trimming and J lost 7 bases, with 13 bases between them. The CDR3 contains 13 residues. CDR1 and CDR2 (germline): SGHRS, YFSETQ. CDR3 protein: CASSRDRTNEQFF. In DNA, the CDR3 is TGCGCCAGCAGTCGCGACAGGACAAATGAGCAGTTCTTC.

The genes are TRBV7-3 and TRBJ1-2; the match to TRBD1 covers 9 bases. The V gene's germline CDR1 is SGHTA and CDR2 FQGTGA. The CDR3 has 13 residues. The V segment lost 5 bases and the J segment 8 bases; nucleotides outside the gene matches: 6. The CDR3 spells CASSRDRAEGYTF. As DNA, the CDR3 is TGTGCCAGCAGCCGGGACAGGGCTGAGGGCTACACCTTC.

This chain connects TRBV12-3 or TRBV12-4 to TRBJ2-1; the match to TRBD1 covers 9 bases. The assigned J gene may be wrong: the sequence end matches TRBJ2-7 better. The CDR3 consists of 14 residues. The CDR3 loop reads CASGTGSPYNEQYF. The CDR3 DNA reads TGTGCCAGCGGGACAGGGAGTCCCTACAATGAGCAGTACTTC.

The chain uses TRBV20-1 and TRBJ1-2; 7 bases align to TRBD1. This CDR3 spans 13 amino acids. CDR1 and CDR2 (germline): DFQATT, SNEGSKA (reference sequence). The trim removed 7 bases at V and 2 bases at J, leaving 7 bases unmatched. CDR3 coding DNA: TGCAGTGTCCCCGCGACAGGGAACTATGGCTACACCTTC. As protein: CSVPATGNYGYTF.

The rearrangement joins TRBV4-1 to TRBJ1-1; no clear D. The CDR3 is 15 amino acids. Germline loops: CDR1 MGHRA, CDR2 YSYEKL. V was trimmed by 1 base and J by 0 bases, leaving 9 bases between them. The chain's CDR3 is CASSQAADMNTEAFF. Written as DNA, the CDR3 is TGCGCCAGCAGCCAAGCGGCAGACATGAACACTGAAGCTTTCTTT.

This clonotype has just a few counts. Written as DNA, the CDR3 is TGCAGTGCCAAACAGGGAGAAGGCGGCTACACCTTC. Protein: CSAKQGEGGYTF. The V gene is TRBV20-1, the J gene TRBJ1-2; D possibly corresponds to TRBD1 (6 bases). V was cut by 6 bases and J by 8 bases, with 16 bases left in between. Germline-derived CDR1 and CDR2 are DFQATT and SNEGSKA (reference sequence). The CDR3 is 12 residues long.